This is a list of T cell receptor beta chains from one sample in a study of cytomegalovirus exposure and HLA in healthy donors. The protocol was immunoSEQ multiplex PCR, while the TCRdb copy is restricted to in-frame clones and leaves out a portion. The sample carries about 110,000 clones, roughly four fifths recorded once. The material sequenced was PBMCs. Source of these receptors: a man between 18 and 35 years old in good health and CMV-seronegative. CDR3s include the opening cysteine and the closing phenylalanine or tryptophan. D genes are given only for firm matches. Not all rows give a size; the values are once, few, many and, for expanded clones, a class.

v_call: TRBV19
cdr3_length: 18
clone_size: -
d_call: -
j_call: TRBJ2-5
cdr3_nt: TGTGCCAGTAGTAAGTGGGGCGGGGGCCGTCTTGCTAAAGAGACCCAGTACTTC
cdr3_aa: CASSKWGGGRLAKETQYF

v_call: TRBV19
cdr3_length: 14
clone_size: -
d_call: -
j_call: TRBJ2-2
cdr3_nt: TGTGCCAGTAGGCAGACACCGAACACCGGGGAGCTGTTTTTT
cdr3_aa: CASRQTPNTGELFF

v_call: TRBV19
cdr3_length: 15
clone_size: -
d_call: -
j_call: TRBJ1-4
cdr3_nt: TGTGCCAGTCCACCCCGGGACACGGGACGGGAAAAACTGTTTTTT
cdr3_aa: CASPPRDTGREKLFF

v_call: TRBV28
cdr3_length: 16
clone_size: -
d_call: -
j_call: TRBJ1-1
cdr3_nt: TGTGCCAGCAGCTCGATGCGTGGGGCCCCTAGCGATGGAGCTTTCTTT
cdr3_aa: CASSSMRGAPSDGAFF

v_call: TRBV5-6
cdr3_length: 13
clone_size: -
d_call: -
j_call: TRBJ2-7
cdr3_nt: TGTGCCAGCAGCTTGCGTATAAACTACGAGCAGTACTTC
cdr3_aa: CASSLRINYEQYF

v_call: TRBV7-6
cdr3_length: 16
clone_size: -
d_call: TRBD1
j_call: TRBJ2-1
cdr3_nt: TGTGCCAGCAGCCACGGAAAGGACAGGGTGGGCAGTGAGCAGCTCTTC
cdr3_aa: CASSHGKDRVGSEQLF

v_call: TRBV7-8
cdr3_length: 18
clone_size: -
d_call: -
j_call: TRBJ1-6
cdr3_nt: TGTGCCAGCAGCAATCCGATAGAAAAAAGCTCCTATAATTCACCCCTCCACTTT
cdr3_aa: CASSNPIEKSSYNSPLHF

v_call: TRBV2
cdr3_length: 12
clone_size: -
d_call: -
j_call: TRBJ1-2
cdr3_nt: TGTGCCAGCCTGACACCTAACTATGGCTACACCTTC
cdr3_aa: CASLTPNYGYTF

v_call: TRBV5-1
cdr3_length: 17
clone_size: -
d_call: TRBD2
j_call: TRBJ2-3
cdr3_nt: TGCGCCAGCAGCTTGGGACTAGCGGGGGGAATCGCAGATACGCAGTATTTT
cdr3_aa: CASSLGLAGGIADTQYF

v_call: TRBV2
cdr3_length: 15
clone_size: few
d_call: -
j_call: TRBJ1-1
cdr3_nt: TGTGCCAGCAGCCAAGGGGGAAAGGAGCAGGCTGAAGCTTTCTTT
cdr3_aa: CASSQGGKEQAEAFF

v_call: TRBV19
cdr3_length: 13
clone_size: -
d_call: -
j_call: TRBJ1-5
cdr3_nt: TGTGCCAGTAGTTCTCCAGGCCCCCAGCCCCAGCATTTT
cdr3_aa: CASSSPGPQPQHF

v_call: TRBV7-6
cdr3_length: 17
clone_size: -
d_call: TRBD2
j_call: TRBJ2-1
cdr3_nt: TGTGCCAGCAGCTTAACGTGGCGGGGGGACGACTACAATGAGCAGTTCTTC
cdr3_aa: CASSLTWRGDDYNEQFF

v_call: TRBV18
cdr3_length: 15
clone_size: -
d_call: TRBD1
j_call: TRBJ2-7
cdr3_nt: TGTGCCAGCTCACCACCGGGACAGGGGATCTACGAGCAGTACTTC
cdr3_aa: CASSPPGQGIYEQYF

v_call: TRBV6-1
cdr3_length: 19
clone_size: -
d_call: -
j_call: TRBJ1-6
cdr3_nt: TGTGCCAGCAGTGAAGAGGCCAGGGGATACAGCTCCTATAATTCACCCCTCCACTTT
cdr3_aa: CASSEEARGYSSYNSPLHF

v_call: TRBV7-9
cdr3_length: 11
clone_size: -
d_call: -
j_call: TRBJ2-7
cdr3_nt: TGTGCCAGCAGCAAGGAGGCTGAGCAGTACTTC
cdr3_aa: CASSKEAEQYF

v_call: TRBV7-6
cdr3_length: 15
clone_size: -
d_call: TRBD2
j_call: TRBJ2-5
cdr3_nt: TGTGCCAGCAGCTTAGCCGGTGCTAGCGGGGAGACCCAGTACTTC
cdr3_aa: CASSLAGASGETQYF

v_call: TRBV10-1
cdr3_length: 14
clone_size: -
d_call: TRBD1
j_call: TRBJ1-6
cdr3_nt: TGCGCCAGCAGTCGACAGGGAATTGGTTCACCCCTCCACTTT
cdr3_aa: CASSRQGIGSPLHF

v_call: TRBV5-1
cdr3_length: 12
clone_size: few
d_call: -
j_call: TRBJ1-3
cdr3_nt: TGCGCCAGCACAGGAATTGGAAACACCATATATTTT
cdr3_aa: CASTGIGNTIYF

v_call: TRBV7-9
cdr3_length: 18
clone_size: once
d_call: TRBD2
j_call: TRBJ2-3
cdr3_nt: TGTGCCAGCAGCTTTACCGGGACTAGCGGGGGGGTAGCAGATACGCAGTATTTT
cdr3_aa: CASSFTGTSGGVADTQYF

v_call: TRBV7-6
cdr3_length: 20
clone_size: -
d_call: TRBD2
j_call: TRBJ2-1
cdr3_nt: TGTGCCAGCAGCTTGCAAGTCGGAGGCGGGGGGGCCTCGTCGTTCGGTGAGCAGTTCTTC
cdr3_aa: CASSLQVGGGGASSFGEQFF

v_call: TRBV5-1
cdr3_length: 16
clone_size: few
d_call: TRBD1
j_call: TRBJ1-2
cdr3_nt: TGCGCCAGCAGCATGAATCCGGGACAGGGCCTGGATGGCTACACCTTC
cdr3_aa: CASSMNPGQGLDGYTF

v_call: TRBV4-3
cdr3_length: 13
clone_size: -
d_call: -
j_call: TRBJ2-1
cdr3_nt: TGCGCCAGCAGCCAAGAGGAGGGGCACGAGCAGTTCTTC
cdr3_aa: CASSQEEGHEQFF

v_call: TRBV6-1
cdr3_length: 17
clone_size: -
d_call: -
j_call: TRBJ1-5
cdr3_nt: TGTGCCAGCAGTGAATGGCACAGTGTTGGCTCGGCTCAGCCCCAGCATTTT
cdr3_aa: CASSEWHSVGSAQPQHF

v_call: TRBV9
cdr3_length: 14
clone_size: -
d_call: TRBD1
j_call: TRBJ2-5
cdr3_nt: TGTGCCAGCAGCCCTTGGGACAGGGGGGAGACCCAGTACTTC
cdr3_aa: CASSPWDRGETQYF

v_call: TRBV5-4
cdr3_length: 14
clone_size: -
d_call: TRBD1
j_call: TRBJ1-2
cdr3_nt: TGTGCCAGCAGCGATGGACAGGGAGGGTATGGCTACACCTTC
cdr3_aa: CASSDGQGGYGYTF

v_call: TRBV10-3
cdr3_length: 13
clone_size: many
d_call: -
j_call: TRBJ1-3
cdr3_nt: TGTGCCATCAGTGATCCGGGGTGGAACACCATATATTTT
cdr3_aa: CAISDPGWNTIYF

v_call: TRBV19
cdr3_length: 16
clone_size: -
d_call: -
j_call: TRBJ1-4
cdr3_nt: TGTGCCAGTAGTCCACGCCAACAGGTACAGAATGAAAAACTGTTTTTT
cdr3_aa: CASSPRQQVQNEKLFF

v_call: TRBV13
cdr3_length: 12
clone_size: -
d_call: -
j_call: TRBJ1-1
cdr3_nt: TGTGCCAGCAGCCCCGCCGGCACTGAAGCTTTCTTT
cdr3_aa: CASSPAGTEAFF

v_call: TRBV7-2
cdr3_length: 16
clone_size: -
d_call: -
j_call: TRBJ2-2
cdr3_nt: TGTGCCAGCAGCTTAGGACTGGGACTGAACACCGGGGAGCTGTTTTTT
cdr3_aa: CASSLGLGLNTGELFF

v_call: TRBV5-4
cdr3_length: 15
clone_size: -
d_call: -
j_call: TRBJ1-4
cdr3_nt: TGTGCCAGCAGCCCGTCTGGGGGGAACAATGAAAAACTGTTTTTT
cdr3_aa: CASSPSGGNNEKLFF

v_call: TRBV21-1
cdr3_length: 16
clone_size: -
d_call: -
j_call: TRBJ2-1
cdr3_nt: TGTGCCAGCAGCAAAGCGGGACAGAAAACCTACAATGAGCAGTTCTTC
cdr3_aa: CASSKAGQKTYNEQFF

v_call: TRBV19
cdr3_length: 15
clone_size: -
d_call: TRBD1
j_call: TRBJ1-5
cdr3_nt: TGTGCCAGTAGTACCGGGACAGGGGTCGGTCAGCCCCAGCATTTT
cdr3_aa: CASSTGTGVGQPQHF

v_call: TRBV6-1
cdr3_length: 12
clone_size: -
d_call: TRBD1
j_call: TRBJ2-7
cdr3_nt: TGTGCCAGCAGGAGGACAGGGGACGAGCAGTACTTC
cdr3_aa: CASRRTGDEQYF

v_call: TRBV5-5
cdr3_length: 14
clone_size: -
d_call: -
j_call: TRBJ2-7
cdr3_nt: TGTGCCAGCAGCCCCCGGGACACTTTATACGAGCAGTACTTC
cdr3_aa: CASSPRDTLYEQYF

v_call: TRBV10-3
cdr3_length: 14
clone_size: -
d_call: -
j_call: TRBJ2-4
cdr3_nt: TGTGCCATCAGTGATGAGGGTCGGAGAAACATTCAGTACTTC
cdr3_aa: CAISDEGRRNIQYF

v_call: TRBV11-2
cdr3_length: 15
clone_size: -
d_call: TRBD1
j_call: TRBJ1-6
cdr3_nt: TGTGCCAGCAGCACCCCGACAGGGGGGGGTTCACCCCTCCACTTT
cdr3_aa: CASSTPTGGGSPLHF

v_call: TRBV27
cdr3_length: 13
clone_size: -
d_call: -
j_call: TRBJ1-5
cdr3_nt: TGTGCCAGCAGTTTAGGTGGCTATCAGCCCCAGCATTTT
cdr3_aa: CASSLGGYQPQHF

v_call: TRBV5-1
cdr3_length: 16
clone_size: -
d_call: TRBD1
j_call: TRBJ1-1
cdr3_nt: TGCGCCAGCAGCTTGTCGGGACAGGGGGCGAACACTGAAGCTTTCTTT
cdr3_aa: CASSLSGQGANTEAFF

v_call: TRBV5-1
cdr3_length: 14
clone_size: -
d_call: -
j_call: TRBJ2-2
cdr3_nt: TGCGCCAGTCGACAGGCGGGGAACACCGGGGAGCTGTTTTTT
cdr3_aa: CASRQAGNTGELFF

v_call: TRBV18
cdr3_length: 15
clone_size: once
d_call: TRBD1
j_call: TRBJ1-6
cdr3_nt: TGTGCCAGCTCAGAGGACAGGGGAGTAAATTCACCCCTCCACTTT
cdr3_aa: CASSEDRGVNSPLHF

v_call: TRBV7-2
cdr3_length: 16
clone_size: -
d_call: -
j_call: TRBJ2-3
cdr3_nt: TGTGCCAGCAGCCTATCCTCCGCCGGGGGCACAGATACGCAGTATTTT
cdr3_aa: CASSLSSAGGTDTQYF